Listed below are T cell receptor beta chains from one sample, sequenced in a study of blood T cell repertoires in COVID-19. TCRdb's table, derived via immunoSEQ multiplex PCR, lists solely in-frame clones and lacks some. The sample consists of approximately 130,000 clones, around 85% of them appearing once. Sequencing used peripheral blood. The receptors come from a man aged 55 to 69 with acute or convalescent COVID-19. Each CDR3 is given with its conserved first and last residue. The order of the fields is V gene, clone size, D gene, J gene, CDR3 DNA, CDR3 protein. D genes are given only for firm matches. Rows may omit the clone size; those that give it use once, few, many or a size class.

TRBV5-1	-	TRBD1	TRBJ2-7	TGCGCCAGCAGCTCACGACAGGGCCCCTCCTACGAGCAGTACTTC	CASSSRQGPSYEQYF
TRBV9	-	-	TRBJ1-4	TGTGCCAGCAGCGTAAGCGACCGAACTAATGAAAAACTGTTTTTT	CASSVSDRTNEKLFF
TRBV24-1	-	-	TRBJ2-5	TGTGCCATCCGAGACAGGAAAGAGACCCAGTACTTC	CAIRDRKETQYF
TRBV19	-	-	TRBJ2-1	TGTGCCAGTAGTATTCTCTTCGGGACAACCTACAATGAGCAGTTCTTC	CASSILFGTTYNEQFF
TRBV6-6	once	-	TRBJ1-1	TGTGCCAGCGGACGGGGTTCGTCGAACACTGAAGCTTTCTTT	CASGRGSSNTEAFF
TRBV30	-	TRBD2	TRBJ2-1	TGTGCCTGGAGTGTAGTTGGCGGGAGGGCCGAGAATGAGCAGTTCTTC	CAWSVVGGRAENEQFF
TRBV28	once	-	TRBJ1-4	TGTGCCAGCAGGGAGCGGGTTGGGGATGAAAAACTGTTTTTT	CASRERVGDEKLFF
TRBV7-2	once	-	TRBJ2-5	TGTGCCAGCAGCGCGGCGTTTCGAGGAAAAGAGACCCAGTACTTC	CASSAAFRGKETQYF
TRBV27	-	TRBD1	TRBJ2-2	TGTGCCAGCAGTACGACAGGGAGGGAGCTGTTTTTT	CASSTTGRELFF
TRBV9	once	TRBD2	TRBJ2-2	TGTGCCAGCAGCCCCCGGGGGGTGGACACCGGGGAGCTGTTTTTT	CASSPRGVDTGELFF
TRBV10-1	-	TRBD1	TRBJ2-1	TGCGCCAGCAGTCCTCAGGGGGCCTCCTACAATGAGCAGTTCTTC	CASSPQGASYNEQFF
TRBV5-6	-	TRBD1	TRBJ2-3	TGTGCCAGCAGCGCCTCGGACAGGGCGAATACGCAGTATTTT	CASSASDRANTQYF
TRBV6-5	once	-	TRBJ1-2	TGTGCCAGCAGTTACTCGGTTTTCCGGGGCTATGGCTACACCTTC	CASSYSVFRGYGYTF
TRBV7-7	-	TRBD1	TRBJ2-7	TGTGCCAGCAGCTTGGGACAGTACTACGAGCAGTACTTC	CASSLGQYYEQYF
TRBV5-6	many	-	TRBJ2-6	TGTGCCAGCAGCTTGCCTCCTGGGGCCAACGTCCTGACTTTC	CASSLPPGANVLTF